This T cell receptor beta chain was captured by sequencing in a study of shared clonotypes between healthy human individuals. Overall study findings and caveats: For naive CD4 cells, roughly 5% of clonotypes were shared across a handful of donors. The low donor count limited represented genetic and exposure-history diversity. Donor clonotype sharing was expected to depend on sequencing depth. Lower generation probabilities were found for non-shared clonotypes than for those shared by all four donors.

Note on this clone: No antigen is known for it.

V lost 7 bases and J 4 bases, leaving 10 bases between the germline ends. The V gene's germline CDR1 is SEHNR and CDR2 FQNEAQ (reference sequence). CDR3 length: 12 amino acids. TCRdb keeps only in-frame clones here, not all; method: immunoSEQ multiplex PCR. The table lists roughly 300,000 clones, around 90% of them singletons. This clonotype was obtained from a man aged 18 to 30 in good health. The sequencing input was memory CD8+ T cells sorted from blood. Subset in this sample: CD45RO+ cells pooled with CCR7-negative TemRA cells. The chain links TRBV7-9 to TRBJ1-1; D gene ambiguous. CDR3: CASTGSGTEAFF. The CDR3 coding sequence is TGTGCCAGCACGGGGAGTGGCACTGAAGCTTTCTTT.